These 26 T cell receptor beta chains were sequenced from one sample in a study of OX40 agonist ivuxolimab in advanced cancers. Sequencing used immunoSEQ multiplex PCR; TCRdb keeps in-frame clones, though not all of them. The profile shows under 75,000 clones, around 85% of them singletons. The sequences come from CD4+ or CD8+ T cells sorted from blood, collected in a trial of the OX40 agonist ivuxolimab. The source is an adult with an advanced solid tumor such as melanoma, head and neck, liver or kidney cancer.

For the CDR3, the DNA is TGTGCCAGCAGCTTTTTCGGCACTGAAGCTTTCTTT. Its protein is CASSFFGTEAFF. This chain joins TRBV5-6 and TRBJ1-1, with no clear D. V shed 2 bases and J shed 4 bases, with 6 bases lying between them. CDR3 length: 12 amino acids. Per the germline V gene, CDR1 is SGHDT and CDR2 is YYEEEE.

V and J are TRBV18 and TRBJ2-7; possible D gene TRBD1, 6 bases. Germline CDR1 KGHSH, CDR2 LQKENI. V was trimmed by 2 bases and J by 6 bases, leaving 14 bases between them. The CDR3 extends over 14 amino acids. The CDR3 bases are TGTGCCAGCTCACCATCCAGGGGATTAGGCGAGCAGTACTTC. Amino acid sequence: CASSPSRGLGEQYF.

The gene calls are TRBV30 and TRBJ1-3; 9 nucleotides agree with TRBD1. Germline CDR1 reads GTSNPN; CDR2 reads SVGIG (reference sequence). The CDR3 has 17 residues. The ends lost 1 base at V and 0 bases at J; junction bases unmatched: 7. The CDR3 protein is CAWSDPGTGLSGNTIYF. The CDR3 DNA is TGTGCCTGGAGTGATCCCGGGACAGGGCTCTCTGGAAACACCATATATTTT.

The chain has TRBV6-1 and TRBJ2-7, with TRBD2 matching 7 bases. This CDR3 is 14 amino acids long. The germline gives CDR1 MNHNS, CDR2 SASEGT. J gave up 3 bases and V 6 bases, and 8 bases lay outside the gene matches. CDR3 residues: CASSRGRGDYEQYF. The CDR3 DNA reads TGTGCCAGCAGCCGGGGACGGGGGGACTACGAGCAGTACTTC.

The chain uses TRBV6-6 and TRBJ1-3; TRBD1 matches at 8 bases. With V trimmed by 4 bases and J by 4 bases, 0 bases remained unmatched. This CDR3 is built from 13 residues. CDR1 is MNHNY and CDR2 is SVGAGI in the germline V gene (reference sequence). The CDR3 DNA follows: TGTGCCAGCAGTTCAGGGGGCGGAAACACCATATATTTT. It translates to CASSSGGGNTIYF.

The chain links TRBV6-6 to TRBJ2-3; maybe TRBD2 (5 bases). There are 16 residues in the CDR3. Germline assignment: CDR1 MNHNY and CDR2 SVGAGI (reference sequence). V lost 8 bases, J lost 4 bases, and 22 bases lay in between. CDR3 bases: TGTGCCAGCCGCAGAACAAGAGGGCTCTCCCCAGATACGCAGTATTTT. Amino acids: CASRRTRGLSPDTQYF.

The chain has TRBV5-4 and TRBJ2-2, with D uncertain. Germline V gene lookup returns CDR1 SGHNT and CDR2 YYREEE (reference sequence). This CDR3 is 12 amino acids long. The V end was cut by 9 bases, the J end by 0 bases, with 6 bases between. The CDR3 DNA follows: TGTGCCAACACGGCGAACACCGGGGAGCTGTTTTTT. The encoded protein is CANTANTGELFF.

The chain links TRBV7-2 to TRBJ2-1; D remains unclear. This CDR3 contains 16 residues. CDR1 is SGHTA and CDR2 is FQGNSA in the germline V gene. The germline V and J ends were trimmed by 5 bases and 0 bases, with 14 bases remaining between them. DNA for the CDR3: TGTGCCAGCAGCGCACTCCAGCGACCCTCCTACAATGAGCAGTTCTTC. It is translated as CASSALQRPSYNEQFF.

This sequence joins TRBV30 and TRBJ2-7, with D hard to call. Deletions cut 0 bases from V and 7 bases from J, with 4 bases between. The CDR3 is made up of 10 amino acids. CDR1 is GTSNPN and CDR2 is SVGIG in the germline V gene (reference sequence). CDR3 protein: CAWSVREQYF. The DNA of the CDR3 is TGTGCCTGGAGTGTGAGGGAGCAGTACTTC.

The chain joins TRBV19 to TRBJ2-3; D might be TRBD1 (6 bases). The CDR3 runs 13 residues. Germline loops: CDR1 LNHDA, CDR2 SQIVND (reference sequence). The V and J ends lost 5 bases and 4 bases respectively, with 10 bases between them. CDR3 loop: CASSGQKADTQYF. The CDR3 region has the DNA TGTGCCAGTAGTGGACAGAAGGCAGATACGCAGTATTTT.

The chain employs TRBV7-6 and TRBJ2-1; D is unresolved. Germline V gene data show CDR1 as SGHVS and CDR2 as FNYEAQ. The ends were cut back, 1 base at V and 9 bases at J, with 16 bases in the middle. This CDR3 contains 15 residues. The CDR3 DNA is TGTGCCAGCAGCTTAGTAGCTAGTAGTGTTAGTGAGCAGTTCTTC. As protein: CASSLVASSVSEQFF.

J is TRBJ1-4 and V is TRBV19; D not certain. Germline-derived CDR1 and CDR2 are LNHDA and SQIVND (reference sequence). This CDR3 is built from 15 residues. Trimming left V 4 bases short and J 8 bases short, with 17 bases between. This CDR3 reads CASSRQDGRAEKLFF. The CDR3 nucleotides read TGTGCCAGTAGTAGGCAGGACGGGCGTGCGGAAAAACTGTTTTTT. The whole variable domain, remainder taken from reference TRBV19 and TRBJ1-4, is DGGITQSPKYLFRKEGQNVTLSCEQNLNHDAMYWYRQDPGQGLRLIYYSQIVNDFQKGDIAEGYSVSREKKESFPLTVTSAQKNPTAFYLCASSRQDGRAEKLFFGSGTQLSVL.

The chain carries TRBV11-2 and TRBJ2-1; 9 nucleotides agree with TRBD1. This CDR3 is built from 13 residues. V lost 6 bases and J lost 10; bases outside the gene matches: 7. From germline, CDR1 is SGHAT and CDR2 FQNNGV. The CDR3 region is CASSPTGGQEQFF. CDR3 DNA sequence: TGTGCCAGCAGTCCAACAGGGGGCCAGGAGCAGTTCTTC. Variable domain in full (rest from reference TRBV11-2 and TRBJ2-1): EAGVAQSPRYKIIEKRQSVAFWCNPISGHATLYWYQQILGQGPKLLIQFQNNGVVDDSQLPKDRFSAERLKGVDSTLKIQPAKLEDSAVYLCASSPTGGQEQFFGPGTRLTVL.

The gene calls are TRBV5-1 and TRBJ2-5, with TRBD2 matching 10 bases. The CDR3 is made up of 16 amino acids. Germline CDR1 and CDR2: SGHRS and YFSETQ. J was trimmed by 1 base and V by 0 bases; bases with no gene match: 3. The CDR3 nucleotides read TGCGCCAGCAGCTTGGGACTAGCGGGCATCCAAGAGACCCAGTACTTC. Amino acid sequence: CASSLGLAGIQETQYF.

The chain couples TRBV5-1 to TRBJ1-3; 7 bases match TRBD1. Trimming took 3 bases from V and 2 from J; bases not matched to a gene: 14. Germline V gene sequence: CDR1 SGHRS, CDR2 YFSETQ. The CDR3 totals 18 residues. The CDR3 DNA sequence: TGCGCCAGCAGCTCACACATATCGACAGGGTCTACTGGAAACACCATATATTTT. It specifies CASSSHISTGSTGNTIYF.

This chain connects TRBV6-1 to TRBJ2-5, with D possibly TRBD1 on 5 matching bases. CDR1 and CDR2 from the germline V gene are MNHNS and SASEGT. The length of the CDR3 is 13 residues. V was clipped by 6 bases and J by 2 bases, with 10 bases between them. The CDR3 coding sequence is TGTGCCAGCAGCAGACAGTATCAAGAGACCCAGTACTTC. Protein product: CASSRQYQETQYF.

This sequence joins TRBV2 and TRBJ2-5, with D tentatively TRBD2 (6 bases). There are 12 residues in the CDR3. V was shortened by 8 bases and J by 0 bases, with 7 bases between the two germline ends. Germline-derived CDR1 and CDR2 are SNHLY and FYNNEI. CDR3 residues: CASGRYQETQYF. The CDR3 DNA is TGTGCCAGCGGGAGGTACCAAGAGACCCAGTACTTC.

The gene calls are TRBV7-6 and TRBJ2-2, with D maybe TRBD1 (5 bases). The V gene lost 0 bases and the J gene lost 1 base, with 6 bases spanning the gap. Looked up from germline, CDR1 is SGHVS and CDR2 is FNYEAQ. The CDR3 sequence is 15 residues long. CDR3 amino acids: CASSLATGNTGELFF. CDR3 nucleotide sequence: TGTGCCAGCAGCTTAGCAACAGGGAACACCGGGGAGCTGTTTTTT.

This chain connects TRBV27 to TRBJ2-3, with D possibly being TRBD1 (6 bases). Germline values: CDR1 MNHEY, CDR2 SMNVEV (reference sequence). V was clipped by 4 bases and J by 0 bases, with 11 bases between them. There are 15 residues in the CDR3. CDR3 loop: CASSSRQVSTDTQYF. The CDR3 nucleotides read TGTGCCAGCAGTTCCCGACAGGTTAGCACAGATACGCAGTATTTT.

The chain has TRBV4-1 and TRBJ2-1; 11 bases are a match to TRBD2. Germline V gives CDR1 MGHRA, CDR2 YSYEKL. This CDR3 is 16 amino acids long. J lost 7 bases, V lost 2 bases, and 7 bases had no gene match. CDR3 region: CASSQWTSGRGNEQFF. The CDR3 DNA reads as TGCGCCAGCAGCCAATGGACTAGCGGGCGCGGAAATGAGCAGTTCTTC.

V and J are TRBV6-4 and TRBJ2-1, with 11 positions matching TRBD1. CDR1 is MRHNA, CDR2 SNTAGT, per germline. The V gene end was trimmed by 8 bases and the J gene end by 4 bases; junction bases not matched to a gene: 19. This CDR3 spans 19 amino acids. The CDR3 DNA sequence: TGTGCCAGCTTATTTGATCCGGGACAGGGGGTGGGGGTGTACAATGAGCAGTTCTTC. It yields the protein CASLFDPGQGVGVYNEQFF.

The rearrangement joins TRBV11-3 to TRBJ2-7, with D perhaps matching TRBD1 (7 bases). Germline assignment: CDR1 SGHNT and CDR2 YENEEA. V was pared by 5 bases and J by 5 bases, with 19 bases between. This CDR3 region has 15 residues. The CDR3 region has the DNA TGTGCCAGCAGCAGCAGCGGGCCGACAGGGCACGAGCAGTACTTC. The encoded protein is CASSSSGPTGHEQYF. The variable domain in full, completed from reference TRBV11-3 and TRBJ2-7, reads EAGVVQSPRYKIIEKKQPVAFWCNPISGHNTLYWYLQNLGQGPELLIRYENEEAVDDSQLPKDRFSAERLKGVDSTLKIQPAELGDSAVYLCASSSSGPTGHEQYFGPGTRLTVT.

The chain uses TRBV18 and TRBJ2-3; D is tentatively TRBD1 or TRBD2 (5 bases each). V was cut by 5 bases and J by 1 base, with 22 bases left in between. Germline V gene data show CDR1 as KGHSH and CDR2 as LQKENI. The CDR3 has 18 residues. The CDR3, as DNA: TGTGCCAGCTCAGACAGTCCCGTCGAGGGCGCGGGCACAGATACGCAGTATTTT. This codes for CASSDSPVEGAGTDTQYF.

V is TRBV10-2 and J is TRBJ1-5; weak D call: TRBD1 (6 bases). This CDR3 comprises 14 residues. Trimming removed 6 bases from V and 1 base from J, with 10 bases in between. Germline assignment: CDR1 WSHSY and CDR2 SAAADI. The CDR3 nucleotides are TGCGCCAGCAGGGGGGGCGGGAGCAATCAGCCCCAGCATTTT. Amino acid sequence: CASRGGGSNQPQHF.

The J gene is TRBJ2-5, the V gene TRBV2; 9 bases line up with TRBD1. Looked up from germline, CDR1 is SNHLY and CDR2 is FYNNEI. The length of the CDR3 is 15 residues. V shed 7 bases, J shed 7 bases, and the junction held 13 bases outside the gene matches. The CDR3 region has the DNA TGTGCCAGCATGGGTGGGGGACAGGGAGAGGGGACCCAGTACTTC. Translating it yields CASMGGGQGEGTQYF.

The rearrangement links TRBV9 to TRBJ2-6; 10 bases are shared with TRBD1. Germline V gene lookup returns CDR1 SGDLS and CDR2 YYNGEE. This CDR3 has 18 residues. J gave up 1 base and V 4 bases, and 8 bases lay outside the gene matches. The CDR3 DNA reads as TGTGCCAGCAGCCTCGGGACAGGGGTAAGGTCTGGGGCCAACGTCCTGACTTTC. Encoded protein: CASSLGTGVRSGANVLTF. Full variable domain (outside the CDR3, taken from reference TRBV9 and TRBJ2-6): DSGVTQTPKHLITATGQRVTLRCSPRSGDLSVYWYQQSLDQGLQFLIQYYNGEERAKGNILERFSAQQFPDLHSELNLSSLELGDSALYFCASSLGTGVRSGANVLTFGAGSRLTVL.